Presented here are 8 T cell receptor beta chains from one specimen sequenced in a study of cytomegalovirus exposure and HLA in healthy donors. PCR employed 60 Vbeta and 13 Jbeta primers. The table came from immunoSEQ multiplex PCR; TCRdb's copy has only in-frame clones and leaves some out. Here the sample spans 100,000 or so clones, 70% to 80% being singletons. Sequencing was carried out using PBMCs. Every receptor here comes from a woman aged 18-35 years in good health and CMV-seropositive.

The chain links TRBV28 to TRBJ1-2, with TRBD1 matching over 8 bases. Germline assignment: CDR1 MDHEN and CDR2 SYDVKM. This CDR3 spans 12 amino acids. With V trimmed by 4 bases and J by 7 bases, 2 bases remained unmatched. Here the CDR3 reads CASSSGGLGYTF. CDR3 DNA: TGTGCCAGCAGTTCAGGGGGCCTTGGCTACACCTTC.

This clone was seen a single time. The chain recombines TRBV2 with TRBJ2-5; maybe TRBD2 (6 bases). Deletions cut 6 bases from V and 2 bases from J, with 25 bases between. The germline V gene encodes CDR1 SNHLY and CDR2 FYNNEI. This CDR3 contains 18 residues. The CDR3: CASSPASILLASQETQYF. DNA of the CDR3: TGTGCCAGCAGCCCCGCATCAATCCTCCTAGCGTCACAAGAGACCCAGTACTTC.

The chain combines TRBV28 with TRBJ1-5, with a tentative D call TRBD1 (6 bases). Trimming cost V 3 bases and J 5 bases, with 11 bases left between them. The CDR3 is 14 residues long. Germline-derived CDR1 and CDR2 are MDHEN and SYDVKM. CDR3 in amino acids: CASSLGAGDQPQHF. As DNA, the CDR3 is TGTGCCAGCAGTTTGGGGGCCGGGGATCAGCCCCAGCATTTT. The whole variable domain, remainder taken from reference TRBV28 and TRBJ1-5, is DVKVTQSSRYLVKRTGEKVFLECVQDMDHENMFWYRQDPGLGLRLIYFSYDVKMKEKGDIPEGYSVSREKKERFSLILESASTNQTSMYLCASSLGAGDQPQHFGDGTRLSIL.

This clone was seen more than once but under ten times. The gene calls are TRBV6-4 and TRBJ2-1; D is perhaps TRBD1 (5 bases). This CDR3 has 14 residues. Germline lookup yields CDR1 MRHNA and CDR2 SNTAGT. The ends were cut back, 0 bases at V and 7 bases at J, with 10 bases in the middle. For the CDR3, the DNA is TGTGCCAGCAGTGACTCAGGGGAAAGAAATGAGCAGTTCTTC. It yields the protein CASSDSGERNEQFF.

This sequence joins TRBV6-1 and TRBJ1-4; 8 bases fit TRBD1. This CDR3 region has 14 residues. Trimming at V came to 3 bases and at J to 7 bases, leaving 4 bases not matched to a gene. Looked up from germline, CDR1 is MNHNS and CDR2 is SASEGT. The CDR3 loop reads CASSDSTGAEKLFF. CDR3 bases: TGTGCCAGCAGTGATTCGACAGGGGCTGAAAAACTGTTTTTT.

This clone appeared once. The rearrangement uses TRBV11-2 and TRBJ1-1, with 7 bases matching TRBD1. Germline-derived CDR1 and CDR2 are SGHAT and FQNNGV. The trim removed 1 base at V and 5 bases at J, leaving 4 bases unmatched. The CDR3 consists of 14 residues. CDR3 coding DNA: TGTGCCAGCAGCTTAGCTCAGGGGGATACTGAAGCTTTCTTT. As protein: CASSLAQGDTEAFF.

This clone was found once. The CDR3 region has the DNA TGTGCCAGCAGCTTAGGGACTAGCGGGGATACGCAGTATTTT. It codes for CASSLGTSGDTQYF. V gene TRBV5-4 combines with J gene TRBJ2-3; the match to TRBD2 covers 12 bases. This CDR3 spans 14 amino acids. Germline CDR1 and CDR2: SGHNT and YYREEE (reference sequence). V lost 2 bases and J lost 6; bases outside the gene matches: 1.

The chain recombines TRBV5-4 with TRBJ2-1, with 7 bases lining up with TRBD1. The junction had 3 bases not matched to a gene; V was cut back by 4 bases and J by 5 bases. CDR1 is SGHNT, CDR2 YYREEE, per germline (reference sequence). This CDR3 is built from 13 residues. CDR3: CASSRDRNNEQFF. The CDR3 DNA reads TGTGCCAGCAGCCGGGACAGAAACAATGAGCAGTTCTTC.